A single sample gave rise to the 18 T cell receptor beta chains below, sequenced in a study of somatic mutations in cytotoxic T cells in rheumatoid arthritis. The data were produced by immunoSEQ multiplex PCR, yet TCRdb's version contains in-frame clones alone and is incomplete. The repertoire has under 35,000 clones, around nine tenths of them found once; the top ten carry over 7.5%. The sample was CD8+ T cells sorted from blood. These receptors all come from an adult with rheumatoid arthritis.

The chain is built from TRBV2 and TRBJ2-5; D might be TRBD2 (6 bases). The CDR3 extends over 14 amino acids. Germline lookup yields CDR1 SNHLY and CDR2 FYNNEI. V dropped 8 bases and J dropped 5 bases, with 18 bases sitting between them. CDR3 in amino acids: CASGTSPTRETQYF. CDR3 nucleotides: TGTGCCAGCGGAACTAGCCCGACGAGGGAGACCCAGTACTTC.

The genes are TRBV6-5 and TRBJ1-2; the match to TRBD1 covers 9 bases. Trimming removed 0 bases from V and 7 bases from J; junction bases left unmatched: 9. The CDR3 covers 16 residues. Germline V CDR1 and CDR2: MNHEY, SVGAGI. CDR3 sequence reads: CASSYSPTGGSPGYTF. In DNA form, the CDR3 reads TGTGCCAGCAGTTACTCGCCGACAGGGGGAAGCCCTGGCTACACCTTC.

The chain employs TRBV6-6 and TRBJ2-7; D perhaps matches TRBD2 (5 bases). CDR1 and CDR2 (germline): MNHNY, SVGAGI (reference sequence). The CDR3 runs to 14 residues. Trimming pared 6 bases from V and 2 bases from J, leaving 14 bases between. CDR3: CASRPSEGAYEQYF. The CDR3 nucleotides read TGTGCCAGCAGACCTTCAGAGGGAGCCTACGAGCAGTACTTC.

The CDR3 region has the DNA TGTGCCAGCAGTTACTCGGGGGGTAGCTTCGAGCAGTACTTC. This translates into CASSYSGGSFEQYF. The chain recombines TRBV6-5 with TRBJ2-7; TRBD2 is a possible D gene (6 bases). The V and J ends lost 0 bases and 6 bases respectively, with 12 bases between them. Germline loops: CDR1 MNHEY, CDR2 SVGAGI. This CDR3 spans 14 amino acids.

The V call is TRBV5-1, the J call TRBJ1-3, with D unclear. The V end was cut by 0 bases, the J end by 4 bases, with 11 bases between. Germline CDR1 and CDR2: SGHRS and YFSETQ. This CDR3 comprises 15 residues. Here the CDR3 DNA reads TGCGCCAGCAGCTTGGTCGGGGTTGAAGGAAACACCATATATTTT. It specifies CASSLVGVEGNTIYF.

This sequence joins TRBV27 and TRBJ2-2, with TRBD2 identical over 10 bases. CDR1 MNHEY and CDR2 SMNVEV come from the germline V gene (reference sequence). CDR3 length: 15 residues. V dropped 6 bases and J dropped 1; count of bases not matched to a gene: 2. The CDR3 loop is CASRPSGGNTGELFF. In nucleotides, the CDR3 is TGTGCCAGCAGGCCTAGCGGGGGGAACACCGGGGAGCTGTTTTTT.

The V call is TRBV4-1, the J call TRBJ1-5; D gene ambiguous. Germline CDR1 reads MGHRA; CDR2 reads YSYEKL. The V gene lost 2 bases and the J gene lost 4 bases, with 9 bases spanning the gap. CDR3 length: 14 amino acids. Here the CDR3 reads CASSQSSGNQPQHF. The CDR3 DNA is TGCGCCAGCAGCCAATCATCGGGAAATCAGCCCCAGCATTTT.

The chain is built from TRBV4-2 and TRBJ2-3; 13 bases fit TRBD2. From germline, CDR1 is LGHNA and CDR2 YNFKEQ. There are 17 residues in the CDR3. V shed 1 base, J shed 6 bases, and the junction held 7 bases outside the gene matches. The CDR3 region is CASSQVLAGGPGDTQYF. CDR3 DNA sequence: TGTGCCAGCAGCCAAGTACTAGCGGGAGGGCCAGGGGATACGCAGTATTTT.

V usage is TRBV30 and J usage is TRBJ1-2; D is ambiguous. This CDR3 is 13 amino acids long. V dropped 6 bases and J dropped 8 bases, with 19 bases sitting between them. Germline-derived CDR1 and CDR2 are GTSNPN and SVGIG (reference sequence). DNA of the CDR3: TGTGCCTGCCCCATCCCAGTAAGGGAAGGCTACACCTTC. It codes for CACPIPVREGYTF.

V and J are TRBV9 and TRBJ2-1, with D perhaps matching TRBD2 (6 bases). Trimming stripped 0 bases from V and 7 bases from J, with 14 bases between. Germline V lookup: CDR1 SGDLS, CDR2 YYNGEE. The CDR3 is 15 residues long. CDR3 loop: CASSVDGGAGNEQFF. CDR3 sequence (DNA): TGTGCCAGCAGCGTAGATGGCGGGGCTGGAAATGAGCAGTTCTTC.

The rearrangement uses TRBV27 and TRBJ2-5; D gene unclear. This CDR3 comprises 14 residues. V lost 3 bases and J 4 bases, leaving 12 bases between the germline ends. Germline lookup yields CDR1 MNHEY and CDR2 SMNVEV (reference sequence). Here the CDR3 reads CASSFNPDRETQYF. The CDR3 nucleotides read TGTGCCAGCAGTTTCAATCCGGACCGAGAGACCCAGTACTTC.

V usage is TRBV7-2 and J usage is TRBJ2-3; 8 nucleotides agree with TRBD1. This CDR3 contains 14 residues. V shed 5 bases, J shed 6 bases, and the junction held 7 bases outside the gene matches. Looked up from germline, CDR1 is SGHTA and CDR2 is FQGNSA. The CDR3 sequence is CASSPGQGIDTQYF. In nucleotides, the CDR3 is TGTGCCAGCAGCCCAGGACAGGGTATTGATACGCAGTATTTT.

This sequence joins TRBV23-1 and TRBJ1-2; D possibly corresponds to TRBD1 (6 bases). TRBV23-1 is an open reading frame, and its role is uncertain. The CDR3 runs 14 residues. Between the trimmed V and J ends, which lost 8 bases and 0 bases, there was a span of 13 bases. CDR3 DNA: TGCGCCAGCCTGACAGGCCCAGCTAACTATGGCTACACCTTC. Amino acids: CASLTGPANYGYTF.

The DNA for the CDR3 is TGTGCCAGCAGCTTCTTATCTGGAGAGGACGAGCAGTACTTC. Amino acid sequence: CASSFLSGEDEQYF. The rearrangement uses TRBV7-6 and TRBJ2-7; D is uncertain. This CDR3 spans 14 amino acids. V was pared by 3 bases and J by 5 bases, with 14 bases between. The germline V gene has CDR1 SGHVS and CDR2 FNYEAQ. The variable domain in full, completed from reference TRBV7-6 and TRBJ2-7, reads GAGVSQSPRYKVTKRGQDVALRCDPISGHVSLYWYRQALGQGPEFLTYFNYEAQQDKSGLPNDRFSAERPEGSISTLTIQRTEQRDSAMYRCASSFLSGEDEQYFGPGTRLTVT.

This clone was found once. The V gene is TRBV6-6, the J gene TRBJ2-5; D is perhaps TRBD2 (5 bases). V was shortened by 3 bases and J by 5 bases, with 13 bases between the two germline ends. This CDR3 has 14 residues. Germline V CDR1 and CDR2: MNHNY, SVGAGI (reference sequence). The CDR3 reads CASSYFGKGETQYF. CDR3 DNA sequence: TGTGCCAGCAGTTATTTCGGGAAAGGGGAGACCCAGTACTTC.

This clone was counted once. The chain combines TRBV27 with TRBJ1-6; D is uncertain. Germline CDR1 is MNHEY and CDR2 is SMNVEV (reference sequence). V lost 4 bases to trimming and J lost 2 bases, with 0 bases between them. The CDR3 consists of 12 residues. CDR3 loop: CASSSYNSPLHF. The CDR3 DNA reads as TGTGCCAGCAGTTCCTATAATTCACCCCTCCACTTT.

Written as DNA, the CDR3 is TGCGCCAGCAGCGAACTAGGACAGGCCTGGCAGCCCCAGCATTTT. It codes for CASSELGQAWQPQHF. This chain joins TRBV5-1 and TRBJ1-5; 7 bases line up with TRBD1. The CDR3 contains 15 residues. With 4 bases clipped from V and 7 bases from J, the junction kept 11 bases outside the gene matches. Germline assignment: CDR1 SGHRS and CDR2 YFSETQ.

This clone was seen just once. This chain uses TRBV7-6 with TRBJ2-2; D is possibly TRBD1 or TRBD2 (5 bases each). Trimming took 5 bases from V and 1 from J, leaving 11 bases between them. In germline, CDR1 is SGHVS, CDR2 FNYEAQ. The CDR3 is 15 residues long. As DNA, the CDR3 is TGTGCCAGCAGCCCAGGGACCGGGAACACCGGGGAGCTGTTTTTT. This codes for CASSPGTGNTGELFF.